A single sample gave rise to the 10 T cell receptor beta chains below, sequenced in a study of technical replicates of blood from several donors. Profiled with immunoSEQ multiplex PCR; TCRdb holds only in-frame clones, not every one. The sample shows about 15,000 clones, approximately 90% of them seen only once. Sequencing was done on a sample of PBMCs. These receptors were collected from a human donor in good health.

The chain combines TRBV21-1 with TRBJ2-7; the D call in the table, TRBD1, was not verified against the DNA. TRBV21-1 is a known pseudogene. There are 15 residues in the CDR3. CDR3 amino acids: CASSPPGETGGEQYF. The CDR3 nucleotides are TGTGCCAGCAGCCCACCCGGGGAGACAGGGGGCGAGCAGTACTTC.

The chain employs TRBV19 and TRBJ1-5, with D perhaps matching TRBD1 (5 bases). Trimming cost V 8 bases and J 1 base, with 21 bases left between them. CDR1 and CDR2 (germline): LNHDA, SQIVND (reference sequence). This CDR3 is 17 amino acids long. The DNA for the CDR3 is TGTGCCAGTTGCCCGAGGACATCCTGGTCGAGCAATCAGCCCCAGCATTTT. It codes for CASCPRTSWSSNQPQHF.

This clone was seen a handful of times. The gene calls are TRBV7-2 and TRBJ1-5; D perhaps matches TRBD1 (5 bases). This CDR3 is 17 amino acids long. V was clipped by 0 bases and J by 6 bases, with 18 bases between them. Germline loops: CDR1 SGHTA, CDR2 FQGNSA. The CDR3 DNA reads TGTGCCAGCAGCTTAGCGCTGGGTGGAGGGGTGCGTCAGCCCCAGCATTTT. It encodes CASSLALGGGVRQPQHF.

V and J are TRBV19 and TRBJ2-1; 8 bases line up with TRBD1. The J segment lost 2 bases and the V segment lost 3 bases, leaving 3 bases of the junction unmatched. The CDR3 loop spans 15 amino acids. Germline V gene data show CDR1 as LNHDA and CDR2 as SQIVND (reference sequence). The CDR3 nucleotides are TGTGCCAGTAGTATGGCACAGGGGGCCTACAATGAGCAGTTCTTC. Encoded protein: CASSMAQGAYNEQFF.

The CDR3 sequence: CASSSRQGLGGYGYTF. CDR3 nucleotide sequence: TGTGCCAGCAGCTCGCGACAGGGCCTAGGTGGCTATGGCTACACCTTC. The chain combines TRBV5-8 with TRBJ1-2; the match to TRBD1 covers 7 bases. After removal of 3 bases from V and 4 bases from J, the junction contained 12 bases not matched to a gene. There are 16 residues in the CDR3. From germline, CDR1 is SGHTS and CDR2 YDEGEE. Drawing the rest from reference TRBV5-8 and TRBJ1-2, the complete variable domain is EAGVTQSPTHLIKTRGQQATLRCSPISGHTSVYWYQQALGLGLQFLLWYDEGEERNRGNFPPRFSGRQFPNYSSELNVNALELEDSALYLCASSSRQGLGGYGYTFGSGTRLTVV.

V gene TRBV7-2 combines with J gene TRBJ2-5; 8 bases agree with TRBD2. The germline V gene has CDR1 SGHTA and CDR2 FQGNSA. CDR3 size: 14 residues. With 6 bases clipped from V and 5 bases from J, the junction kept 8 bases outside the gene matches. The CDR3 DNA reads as TGTGCCAGCAGTCACGGACTAGCTCCCGAGACCCAGTACTTC. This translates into CASSHGLAPETQYF.

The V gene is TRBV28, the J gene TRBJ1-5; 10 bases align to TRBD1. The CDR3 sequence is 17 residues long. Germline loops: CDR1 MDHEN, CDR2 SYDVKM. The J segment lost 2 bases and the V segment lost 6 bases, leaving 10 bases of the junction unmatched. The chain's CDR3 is CASRGDRGLSGNQPQHF. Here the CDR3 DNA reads TGTGCCAGCAGAGGTGACAGGGGGCTTTCGGGCAATCAGCCCCAGCATTTT. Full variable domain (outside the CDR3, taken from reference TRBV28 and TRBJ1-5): DVKVTQSSRYLVKRTGEKVFLECVQDMDHENMFWYRQDPGLGLRLIYFSYDVKMKEKGDIPEGYSVSREKKERFSLILESASTNQTSMYLCASRGDRGLSGNQPQHFGDGTRLSIL.

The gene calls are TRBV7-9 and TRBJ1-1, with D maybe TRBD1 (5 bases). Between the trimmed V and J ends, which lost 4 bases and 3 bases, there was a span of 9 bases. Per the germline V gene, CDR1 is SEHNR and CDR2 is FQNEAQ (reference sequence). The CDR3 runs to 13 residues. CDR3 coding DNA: TGTGCCAGCAGCTGGGGGGGGGACACTGAAGCTTTCTTT. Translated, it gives CASSWGGDTEAFF.

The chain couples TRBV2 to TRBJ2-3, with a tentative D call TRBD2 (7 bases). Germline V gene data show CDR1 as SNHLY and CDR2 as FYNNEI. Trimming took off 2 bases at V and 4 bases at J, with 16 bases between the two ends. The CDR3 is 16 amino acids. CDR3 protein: CASSEPGGGSADTQYF. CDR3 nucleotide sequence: TGTGCCAGCAGTGAACCGGGGGGCGGGAGTGCAGATACGCAGTATTTT.

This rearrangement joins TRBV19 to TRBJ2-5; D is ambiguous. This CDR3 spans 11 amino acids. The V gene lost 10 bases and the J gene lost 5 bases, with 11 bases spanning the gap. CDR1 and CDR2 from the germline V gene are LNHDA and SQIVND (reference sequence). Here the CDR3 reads CATHYRETQYF. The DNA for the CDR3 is TGTGCCACCCACTATCGGGAGACCCAGTACTTC. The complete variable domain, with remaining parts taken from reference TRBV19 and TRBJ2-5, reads DGGITQSPKYLFRKEGQNVTLSCEQNLNHDAMYWYRQDPGQGLRLIYYSQIVNDFQKGDIAEGYSVSREKKESFPLTVTSAQKNPTAFYLCATHYRETQYFGPGTRLLVL.